The entry that follows covers one T cell receptor beta chain sequence. Its antigen is unidentified. The sample comes from a study of response to subunit inactivated influenza vaccine. TCRdb reprocessed the RT-PCR reads via MiXCR and lists one record per CDR3 protein. The sample has under 850,000 distinct CDR3 sequences, around 18% seen once; the top ten hold 9.5% to 13%. Overall study findings and caveats: Only a handful of new T cells, the authors suggested, are recruited with each seasonal influenza vaccination.

CDR1 SGHNT and CDR2 YYREEE come from the germline V gene (reference sequence). The CDR3 is made up of 12 amino acids. V was cut by 5 bases and J by 7 bases, with 10 bases left in between. Sequenced here: PBMCs from blood, sampled about 5 days after vaccination. This receptor was obtained from a man between 45 and 60 years old who received an inactivated influenza vaccine. The rearrangement links TRBV5-4 to TRBJ2-1; no reliable D call. DNA of the CDR3: TGTGCCAGCAGTGACATAGGGAATGAGCAGTTCTTC. Its protein product is CASSDIGNEQFF.